The clone carrying this T cell receptor (beta chain) appeared a few times. Sequencing targeted expressed TCRB transcripts, as all isolated RNA had been reverse transcribed. The assay was immunoSEQ multiplex PCR, and TCRdb's table has in-frame clones only and misses some. Of around 150,000 clones listed, 6.9% were seen once; the top ten hold under 1.5%. The J segment lost 2 bases and the V segment lost 8 bases, leaving 10 bases of the junction unmatched. The CDR3 has 16 amino acids. Germline CDR1 and CDR2: LNHDA and SQIVND (reference sequence). These data are taken from a study of beta chain features in type 1 diabetes.

The specimen was central memory CD4+ T cells from blood. The receptor was derived from a woman in her thirties in good health. The gene calls are TRBV19 and TRBJ2-2; 8 bases align to TRBD2. The CDR3 loop is CASGPGSGSNTGELFF. The DNA of the CDR3 is TGTGCCAGTGGCCCAGGAAGCGGGAGTAACACCGGGGAGCTGTTTTTT.